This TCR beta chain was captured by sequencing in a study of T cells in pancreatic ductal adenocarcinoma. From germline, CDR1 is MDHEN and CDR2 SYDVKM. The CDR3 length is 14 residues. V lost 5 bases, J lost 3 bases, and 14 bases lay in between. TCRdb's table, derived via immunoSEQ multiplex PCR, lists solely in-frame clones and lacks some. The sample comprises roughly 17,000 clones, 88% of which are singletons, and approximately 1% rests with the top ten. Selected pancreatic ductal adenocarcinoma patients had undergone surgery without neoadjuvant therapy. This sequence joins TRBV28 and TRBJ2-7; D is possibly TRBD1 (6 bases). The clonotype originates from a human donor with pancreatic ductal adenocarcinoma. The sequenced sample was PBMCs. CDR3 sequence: CASSQVYRDYEQYF. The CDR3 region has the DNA TGTGCCAGCAGTCAGGTCTACAGGGACTACGAGCAGTACTTC.